One and the same sample provided the 22 T cell receptor beta chains below, sequenced in a study of response to subunit inactivated influenza vaccine. TCRdb reanalysed the RT-PCR reads using MiXCR and keeps one entry per CDR3 protein. The sample consists of around 570,000 distinct CDR3 sequences, around 11% of them appearing once. These records were also assigned to another study, of T cells expressing NK-cell markers. Per that paper: In generating TCR beta cDNA, 5'RACE template switching with UMIs was used.

The source was PBMCs from blood, collected on the day of vaccination. Receptor source: a man in his fifties or sixties who received an inactivated influenza vaccine.

The table lists this clonotype with a few counts. This chain's CDR3 is CASSLRDSREKLFF. As DNA, the CDR3 is TGTGCCAGCAGCTTAAGGGACAGTAGGGAAAAACTGTTTTTT. This rearrangement joins TRBV11-2 to TRBJ1-4; 7 bases match TRBD1. Germline V gene lookup returns CDR1 SGHAT and CDR2 FQNNGV. V lost 2 bases to trimming and J lost 8 bases; unmatched junction nucleotides: 5. The length of the CDR3 is 14 residues.

This clonotype has just a few counts. V and J are TRBV29-1 and TRBJ2-5, with D uncertain. The CDR3 is 12 amino acids. Germline assignment: CDR1 SQVTM and CDR2 ANQGSEA. V was clipped by 3 bases and J by 5 bases, with 10 bases between them. CDR3: CSVDPVTETQYF. DNA for the CDR3: TGCAGCGTTGACCCTGTGACGGAGACCCAGTACTTC.

With respect to this clonotype: An end of the junction differs from the germline gene, which may be a read error. V and J are TRBV7-8 and TRBJ2-1, with D maybe TRBD2 (6 bases). Per germline, CDR1 SGHVS and CDR2 FQNEAQ. There are 11 residues in the CDR3. This CDR3 is CASSVADEQFF. CDR3 bases: TGTGCCAGCAGCGTAGCGGATGAGCAGTTCTTC.

The chain links TRBV12-3 or TRBV12-4 to TRBJ2-7; D is uncertain. V shed 5 bases and J shed 6 bases, with 11 bases lying between them. This CDR3 region has 12 residues. The CDR3 DNA is TGTGCCAGCAGTCCCGCGCCTGGCGAGCAGTACTTC. Amino acid sequence: CASSPAPGEQYF.

This clonotype showed up just once. The chain links TRBV5-6 to TRBJ2-1, with D unclear. This CDR3 has 13 residues. Trimming cost V 0 bases and J 8 bases, with 9 bases left between them. Germline V gives CDR1 SGHDT, CDR2 YYEEEE. This chain's CDR3 is CASSLGSPDEQFF. The DNA for the CDR3 is TGTGCCAGCAGCTTGGGTAGTCCCGATGAGCAGTTCTTC.

CDR3 nucleotide sequence: TGCAGCGTCGAGCGGGGGGCGTACACCGGGGAGCTGTTTTTT. Translated: CSVERGAYTGELFF. The gene calls are TRBV29-1 and TRBJ2-2; 9 nucleotides line up with TRBD2. This CDR3 spans 14 amino acids. V dropped 6 bases and J dropped 3; count of bases not matched to a gene: 5. CDR1 and CDR2 from the germline V gene are SQVTM and ANQGSEA.

CDR3: CSASFLAGGPVDTQYF. Written as DNA, the CDR3 is TGCAGTGCTAGTTTTCTAGCGGGGGGGCCGGTGGATACGCAGTATTTT. The genes are TRBV20-1 and TRBJ2-3; 12 bases agree with TRBD2. Germline CDR1 is DFQATT and CDR2 is SNEGSKA (reference sequence). V shed 3 bases and J 6 bases; nucleotides not matched to a gene: 10. The CDR3 runs to 16 residues.

Ten or more counts support this clonotype. The rearrangement joins TRBV20-1 to TRBJ2-1, with D possibly matching TRBD1 (6 bases). The CDR3 covers 13 residues. Trimming left V 3 bases short and J 5 bases short, with 11 bases between. CDR1 is DFQATT and CDR2 is SNEGSKA in the germline V gene (reference sequence). CDR3 region: CSASGTPNNEQFF. CDR3 DNA: TGCAGTGCTAGCGGGACACCGAACAATGAGCAGTTCTTC.

In its sample, this clonotype was seen a few times. CDR3 in DNA: TGTGCCATCACCAGAGGGGGAGTAGATACGCAGTATTTT. Its protein is CAITRGGVDTQYF. V usage is TRBV28 and J usage is TRBJ2-3, with a possible D match to TRBD1 (6 bases). V dropped 10 bases and J dropped 5 bases, with 16 bases sitting between them. Germline V CDR1 and CDR2: MDHEN, SYDVKM. The CDR3 contains 13 residues.

This clonotype turned up a few times. The chain couples TRBV7-8 to TRBJ2-1; 7 positions agree with TRBD2. The CDR3 spans 17 residues. The germline V gene has CDR1 SGHVS and CDR2 FQNEAQ. With V trimmed by 2 bases and J by 8 bases, 15 bases remained unmatched. CDR3: CASSLKRLGRYGDEQFF. The CDR3 DNA reads as TGTGCCAGCAGCTTAAAGAGGCTCGGGAGGTATGGCGATGAGCAGTTCTTC.

Ten or more counts support this clonotype. J is TRBJ2-3 and V is TRBV9; weak D call: TRBD2 (5 bases). The germline gives CDR1 SGDLS, CDR2 YYNGEE. Trimming pared 0 bases from V and 2 bases from J, leaving 13 bases between. This CDR3 has 16 amino acids. The CDR3 sequence is CASSVGLAAFTDTQYF. The CDR3 DNA is TGTGCCAGCAGCGTAGGCCTAGCAGCTTTCACAGATACGCAGTATTTT.

This clonotype was counted at least ten times. The chain carries TRBV6-2 or TRBV6-3 and TRBJ1-5; TRBD1 is a possible D gene (5 bases). Germline CDR1 reads MNHEY; CDR2 reads SVGEGT. This CDR3 contains 17 residues. V was cut by 2 bases and J by 2 bases, with 16 bases left in between. In nucleotides, the CDR3 is TGTGCCAGCAGTTACCCCGGCAGGGTTATGGGCAATCAGCCCCAGCATTTT. Protein sequence: CASSYPGRVMGNQPQHF.

This sequence joins TRBV9 and TRBJ1-6; D may be TRBD1 (6 bases). The CDR3 is 15 amino acids. CDR1 is SGDLS, CDR2 YYNGEE, per germline. V was clipped by 3 bases and J by 7 bases, with 14 bases between them. The DNA of the CDR3 is TGTGCCAGCAGCGCTGCCGGGACACCGAATTCACCCCTCCACTTT. Translating gives CASSAAGTPNSPLHF.

This clonotype was recorded a few times. The rearrangement joins TRBV4-3 to TRBJ2-3; D perhaps matches TRBD1 (6 bases). With 0 bases removed from V and 5 bases from J, the gap between germline ends came to 15 bases. Germline V CDR1 and CDR2: LGHNA, YSLEER. The CDR3 sequence is 16 residues long. Written as DNA, the CDR3 is TGCGCCAGCAGCCAAGATGGCAGGGGAAGGAGAGATACGCAGTATTTT. Protein sequence: CASSQDGRGRRDTQYF.

Only a few counts were recorded for this clonotype. The rearrangement uses TRBV29-1 and TRBJ2-1; 8 nucleotides line up with TRBD2. The CDR3 contains 17 residues. After removal of 2 bases from V and 3 bases from J, the junction contained 12 bases not matched to a gene. Germline lookup yields CDR1 SQVTM and CDR2 ANQGSEA. Here the CDR3 DNA reads TGCAGCGTTGAACCCAGCGGGGGCTGGAACGTCTACAATGAGCAGTTCTTC. It encodes CSVEPSGGWNVYNEQFF.

The J gene is TRBJ1-6, the V gene TRBV5-1; TRBD1 aligns across 10 bases. Losses at the gene ends were 4 bases for V and 8 bases for J; bases not matched to a gene: 9. Per the germline V gene, CDR1 is SGHRS and CDR2 is YFSETQ. The CDR3 covers 16 residues. The CDR3 bases are TGCGCCAGCAGCACACAACCCGGGACAGGGGATTCACCCCTCCACTTT. It translates to CASSTQPGTGDSPLHF.

The chain is built from TRBV5-1 and TRBJ2-2; no firm D call. Germline CDR1 is SGHRS and CDR2 is YFSETQ. The CDR3 contains 14 residues. Trimming left V 4 bases short and J 0 bases short, with 7 bases between. The CDR3: CASSPSPNTGELFF. CDR3 in DNA: TGCGCCAGCAGCCCCTCACCGAACACCGGGGAGCTGTTTTTT.

The chain combines TRBV28 with TRBJ2-5; D uncertain. Trimming cost V 3 bases and J 2 bases, with 10 bases left between them. The CDR3 totals 14 residues. Germline V gives CDR1 MDHEN, CDR2 SYDVKM. The CDR3 protein is CASSFRAVQETQYF. The CDR3 region has the DNA TGTGCCAGCAGTTTTCGTGCAGTTCAAGAGACCCAGTACTTC.

The chain joins TRBV10-2 to TRBJ2-3; D is ambiguous. Germline-derived CDR1 and CDR2 are WSHSY and SAAADI. The CDR3 is made up of 11 amino acids. V was shortened by 8 bases and J by 6 bases, with 9 bases between the two germline ends. The CDR3: CASVQGDTQYF. CDR3 DNA: TGCGCCAGCGTGCAAGGGGATACGCAGTATTTT.

This clonotype was seen a few times. CDR3 DNA: TGTGCCAGCAGACAGGGGCCACGCACAGATACGCAGTATTTT. Protein product: CASRQGPRTDTQYF. The V call is TRBV2, the J call TRBJ2-3; 7 nucleotides agree with TRBD1. Germline CDR1 and CDR2: SNHLY and FYNNEI. The CDR3 has 14 amino acids. The V segment lost 6 bases and the J segment 1 base; nucleotides outside the gene matches: 4.

The J gene is TRBJ1-1, the V gene TRBV9; tentative D call: TRBD1 (6 bases). The CDR3 has 17 amino acids. The germline V gene encodes CDR1 SGDLS and CDR2 YYNGEE. V was pared by 0 bases and J by 5 bases, with 20 bases between. The CDR3 loop is CASSVVVRGTYGTEAFF. CDR3 sequence (DNA): TGTGCCAGCAGCGTAGTGGTTAGGGGGACCTATGGAACTGAAGCTTTCTTT. Using reference TRBV9 and TRBJ1-1 for the parts outside the CDR3, the full variable domain is DSGVTQTPKHLITATGQRVTLRCSPRSGDLSVYWYQQSLDQGLQFLIQYYNGEERAKGNILERFSAQQFPDLHSELNLSSLELGDSALYFCASSVVVRGTYGTEAFFGQGTRLTVV.

The chain employs TRBV30 and TRBJ2-7, with a tentative D call TRBD1 (6 bases). The germline V gene encodes CDR1 GTSNPN and CDR2 SVGIG (reference sequence). This CDR3 spans 12 amino acids. In DNA form, the CDR3 reads TGTGCTTCCATGAGGGACACCTACGAGCAGTACTTC. It yields the protein CASMRDTYEQYF.